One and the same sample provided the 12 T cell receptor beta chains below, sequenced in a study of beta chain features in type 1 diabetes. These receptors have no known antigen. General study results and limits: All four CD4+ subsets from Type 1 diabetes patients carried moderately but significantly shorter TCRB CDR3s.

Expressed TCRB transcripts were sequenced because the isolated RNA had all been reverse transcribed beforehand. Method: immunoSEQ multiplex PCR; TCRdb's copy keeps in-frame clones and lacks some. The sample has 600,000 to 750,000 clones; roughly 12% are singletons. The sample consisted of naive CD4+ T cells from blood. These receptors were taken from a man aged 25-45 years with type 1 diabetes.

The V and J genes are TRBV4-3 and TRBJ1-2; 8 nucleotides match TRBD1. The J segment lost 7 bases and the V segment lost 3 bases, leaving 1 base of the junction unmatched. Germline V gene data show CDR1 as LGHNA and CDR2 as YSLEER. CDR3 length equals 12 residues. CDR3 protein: CASSQGQVGYTF. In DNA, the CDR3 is TGCGCCAGCAGCCAGGGACAGGTTGGCTACACCTTC.

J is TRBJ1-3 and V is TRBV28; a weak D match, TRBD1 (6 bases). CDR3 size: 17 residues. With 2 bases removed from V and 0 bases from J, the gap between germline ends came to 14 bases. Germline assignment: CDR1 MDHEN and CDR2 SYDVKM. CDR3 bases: TGTGCCAGCAGTTTACCGGAAGGGGGTAGCTCTGGAAACACCATATATTTT. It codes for CASSLPEGGSSGNTIYF.

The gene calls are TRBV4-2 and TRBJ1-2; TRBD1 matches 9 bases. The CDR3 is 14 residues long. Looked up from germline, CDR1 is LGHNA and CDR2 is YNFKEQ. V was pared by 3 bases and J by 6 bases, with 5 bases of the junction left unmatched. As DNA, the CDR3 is TGTGCCAGCAGCCAGAGGGACAGGGAGAATGGCTACACCTTC. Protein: CASSQRDRENGYTF.

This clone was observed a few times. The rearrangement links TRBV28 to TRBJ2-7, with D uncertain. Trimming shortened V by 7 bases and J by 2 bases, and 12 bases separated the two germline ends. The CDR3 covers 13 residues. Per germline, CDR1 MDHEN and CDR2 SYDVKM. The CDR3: CASIAHHTYEQYF. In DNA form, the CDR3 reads TGTGCCAGCATCGCACACCACACCTACGAGCAGTACTTC. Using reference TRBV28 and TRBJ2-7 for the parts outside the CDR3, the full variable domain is DVKVTQSSRYLVKRTGEKVFLECVQDMDHENMFWYRQDPGLGLRLIYFSYDVKMKEKGDIPEGYSVSREKKERFSLILESASTNQTSMYLCASIAHHTYEQYFGPGTRLTVT.

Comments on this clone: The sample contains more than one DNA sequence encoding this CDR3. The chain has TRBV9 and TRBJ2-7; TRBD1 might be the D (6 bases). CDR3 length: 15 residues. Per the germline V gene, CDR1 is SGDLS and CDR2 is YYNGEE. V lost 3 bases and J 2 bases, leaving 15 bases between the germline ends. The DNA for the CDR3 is TGTGCCAGCAGCGGACCGGGACAAGGGCCCTACGAGCAGTACTTC. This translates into CASSGPGQGPYEQYF. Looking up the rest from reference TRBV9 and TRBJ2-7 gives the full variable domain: DSGVTQTPKHLITATGQRVTLRCSPRSGDLSVYWYQQSLDQGLQFLIQYYNGEERAKGNILERFSAQQFPDLHSELNLSSLELGDSALYFCASSGPGQGPYEQYFGPGTRLTVT.

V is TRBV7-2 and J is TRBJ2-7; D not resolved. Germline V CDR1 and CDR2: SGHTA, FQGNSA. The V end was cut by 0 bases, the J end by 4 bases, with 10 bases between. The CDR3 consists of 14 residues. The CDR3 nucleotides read TGTGCCAGCAGCTTAGCCCCGGTAGAGTACGAGCAGTACTTC. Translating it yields CASSLAPVEYEQYF.

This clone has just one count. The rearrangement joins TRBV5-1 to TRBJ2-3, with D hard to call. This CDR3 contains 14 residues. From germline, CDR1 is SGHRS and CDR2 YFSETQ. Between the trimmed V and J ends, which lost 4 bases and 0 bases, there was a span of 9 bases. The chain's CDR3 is CASSPAWSTDTQYF. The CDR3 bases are TGCGCCAGCAGCCCTGCTTGGAGCACAGATACGCAGTATTTT.

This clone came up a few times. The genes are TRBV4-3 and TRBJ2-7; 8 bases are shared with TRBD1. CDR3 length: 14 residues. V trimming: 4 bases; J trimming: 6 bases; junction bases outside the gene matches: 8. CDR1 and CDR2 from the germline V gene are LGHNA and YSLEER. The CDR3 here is CASSPAKGQAEQYF. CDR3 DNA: TGCGCCAGCAGCCCCGCAAAGGGACAGGCCGAGCAGTACTTC.

The CDR3 here is CASSQHPQDTQYF. Written as DNA, the CDR3 is TGTGCCAGCAGCCAACATCCGCAAGATACGCAGTATTTT. The V call is TRBV14, the J call TRBJ2-3; D uncertain. The CDR3 sequence is 13 residues long. V dropped 2 bases and J dropped 5 bases, with 8 bases sitting between them. CDR1 is SGHDN, CDR2 FVKESK, per germline.

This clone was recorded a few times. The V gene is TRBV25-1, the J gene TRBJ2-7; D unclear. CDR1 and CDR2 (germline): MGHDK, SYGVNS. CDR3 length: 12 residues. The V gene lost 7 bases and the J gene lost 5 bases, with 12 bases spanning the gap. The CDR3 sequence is CASTLNSHEQYF. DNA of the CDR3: TGTGCCAGCACTCTGAACTCTCACGAGCAGTACTTC.

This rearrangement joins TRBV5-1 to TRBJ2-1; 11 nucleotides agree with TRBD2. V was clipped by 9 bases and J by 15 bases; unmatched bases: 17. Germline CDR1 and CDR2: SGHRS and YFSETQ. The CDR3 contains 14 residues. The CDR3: CATATGASGGSPFF. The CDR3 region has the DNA TGCGCCACCGCGACTGGGGCTAGCGGGGGGTCCCCGTTCTTC.

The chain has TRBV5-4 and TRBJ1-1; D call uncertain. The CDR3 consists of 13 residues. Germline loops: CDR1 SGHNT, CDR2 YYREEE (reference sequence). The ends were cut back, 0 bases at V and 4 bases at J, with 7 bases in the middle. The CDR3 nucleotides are TGTGCCAGCAGCTTGGCGTACAGCACTGAAGCTTTCTTT. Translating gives CASSLAYSTEAFF.